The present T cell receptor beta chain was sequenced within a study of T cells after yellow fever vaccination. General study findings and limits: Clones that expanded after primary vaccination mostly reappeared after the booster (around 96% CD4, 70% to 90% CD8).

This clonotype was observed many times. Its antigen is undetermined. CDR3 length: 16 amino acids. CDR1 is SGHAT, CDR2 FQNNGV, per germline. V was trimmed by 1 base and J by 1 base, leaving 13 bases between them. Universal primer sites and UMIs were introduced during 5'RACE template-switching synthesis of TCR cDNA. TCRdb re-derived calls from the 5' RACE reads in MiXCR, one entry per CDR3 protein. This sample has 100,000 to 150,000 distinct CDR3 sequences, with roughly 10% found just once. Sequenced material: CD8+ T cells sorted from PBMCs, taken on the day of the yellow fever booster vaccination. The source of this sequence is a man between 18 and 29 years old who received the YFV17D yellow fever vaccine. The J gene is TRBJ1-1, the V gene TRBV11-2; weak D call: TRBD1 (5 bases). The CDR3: CASSLAPGRTNTEAFF. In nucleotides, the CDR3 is TGTGCCAGCAGCTTAGCCCCGGGACGGACGAACACTGAAGCTTTCTTT.